Listed below are T cell receptor beta chains from one sample, sequenced in a study of Graves' ophthalmopathy and Graves' hyperthyroidism. Using its own MiXCR run on the multiplex PCR reads, TCRdb lists one record per CDR3 protein. This sample yields approximately 210,000 distinct CDR3 sequences, of which under 25% are seen a single time; roughly 45% belongs to the top ten. The sequenced sample was peripheral blood. Receptor source: a woman in her forties or fifties with Graves' ophthalmopathy. CDR3s include the opening cysteine and the closing phenylalanine or tryptophan. D genes are given only for firm matches. Where a row states a size, it is once, few, many or the class of an expanded clone; other rows omit it.

many | TRBJ2-2 | TRBV5-1 | - | CASSFATGELFF | TGCGCCAGCAGCTTCGCGACCGGGGAGCTGTTTTTT
- | TRBJ1-1 | TRBV12-3/TRBV12-4 | - | CASSLGGRSTEAFF | TGTGCCAGCAGTTTAGGGGGGAGAAGCACTGAAGCTTTCTTT
- | TRBJ1-5 | TRBV6-1 | - | CASSHPGARNQPQHF | TGTGCCAGCAGTCATCCAGGGGCCCGCAATCAGCCCCAGCATTTT
- | TRBJ1-1 | TRBV6-1 | TRBD1 | CASRLGQGFHTEAFF | TGTGCCAGCAGACTGGGACAGGGGTTCCACACTGAAGCTTTCTTT
- | TRBJ2-4 | TRBV2 | - | CASALNIQYF | TGTGCCAGCGCCCTAAACATTCAGTACTTC
many | TRBJ2-2 | TRBV6-6 | - | CASSRVRDNRLARFGGELFF | TGTGCCAGCAGTCGGGTCCGGGACAACCGACTAGCTCGCTTTGGCGGGGAGCTGTTTTTT
many | TRBJ2-5 | TRBV7-3 | TRBD2 | CASSSLAGPQETQYF | TGTGCCAGCAGCTCTCTAGCGGGGCCCCAAGAGACCCAGTACTTC
many | TRBJ1-1 | TRBV3-1 | - | CASSLFLNTEAFF | TGTGCCAGCAGCCTCTTTCTGAACACTGAAGCTTTCTTT
many | TRBJ2-5 | TRBV29-1 | - | CSVVGPAETQYF | TGCAGCGTTGTTGGTCCCGCGGAGACCCAGTACTTC
many | TRBJ2-7 | TRBV13 | - | CASSFKFYEQYF | TGTGCCAGCAGCTTTAAGTTTTACGAGCAGTACTTC
many | TRBJ2-5 | TRBV24-1 | - | CATSDLSSPQETQYF | TGTGCCACCAGTGATCTATCCTCCCCCCAAGAGACCCAGTACTTC
- | TRBJ2-7 | TRBV27 | - | CASSPHLGGFCEQYF | TGTGCCAGCAGTCCCCATTTGGGGGGTTTTTGCGAGCAGTACTTC
many | TRBJ2-1 | TRBV19 | TRBD2 | CASSIPSGTYNEQFF | TGTGCCAGTAGTATCCCTAGCGGGACGTACAATGAGCAGTTCTTC
- | TRBJ2-2 | TRBV6-5 | - | CASSYIRTSTGELFF | TGTGCCAGCAGTTACATCAGGACTTCAACCGGGGAGCTGTTTTTT
many | TRBJ2-7 | TRBV30 | - | CAWSRAALSYEQYF | TGTGCCTGGAGTAGGGCAGCCCTCTCCTACGAGCAGTACTTC
many | TRBJ2-2 | TRBV6-1 | - | CASTNLGSGAGELFF | TGTGCCAGCACCAATCTGGGCAGTGGGGCCGGGGAGCTGTTTTTT
- | TRBJ1-2 | TRBV27 | - | CASSLLPGSNYGYTF | TGTGCCAGCAGTTTACTCCCGGGATCTAACTATGGCTACACCTTC
many | TRBJ2-7 | TRBV30 | - | CAWSPSLQTYEQYF | TGTGCCTGGAGTCCCTCCCTCCAAACCTACGAGCAGTACTTC
many | TRBJ1-1 | TRBV29-1 | TRBD1 | CSVEGQGRAEAFF | TGCAGCGTTGAGGGACAGGGGAGAGCTGAAGCTTTCTTT
many | TRBJ2-7 | TRBV6-5 | - | CASRPVGRGNYEQYF | TGTGCCAGCAGACCAGTTGGACGGGGAAACTACGAGCAGTACTTC
many | TRBJ2-2 | TRBV25-1 | - | CASSESGSAVHTGELFF | TGTGCCAGCAGTGAATCAGGGTCTGCCGTGCACACCGGGGAGCTGTTTTTT
many | TRBJ2-7 | TRBV20-1 | TRBD1 | CSARRTGTYEQYF | TGCAGTGCTAGGCGGACAGGGACCTACGAGCAGTACTTC
- | TRBJ2-7 | TRBV3-1 | TRBD2 | CASSPSGSPSYEQYF | TGTGCCAGCAGCCCTAGCGGTTCCCCCTCCTACGAGCAGTACTTC
many | TRBJ2-5 | TRBV4-1 | TRBD2 | CASSQFNSGETQYF | TGCGCCAGCAGCCAATTCAATAGCGGGGAGACCCAGTACTTC
few | TRBJ2-2 | TRBV27 | - | CASSPGGSGELFF | TGTGCCAGCAGTCCGGGGGGCTCCGGGGAGCTGTTTTTT
many | TRBJ2-7 | TRBV20-1 | - | CSARAPNEGLYEQYF | TGCAGTGCTAGAGCCCCCAACGAAGGCCTCTACGAGCAGTACTTC
many | TRBJ2-5 | TRBV2 | TRBD1 | CASRGQGQETQYF | TGCGCCAGCAGGGGACAGGGTCAAGAGACCCAGTACTTC
many | TRBJ1-5 | TRBV6-4 | - | CASSEGYSGQPQHF | TGTGCCAGCAGTGAAGGGTATAGCGGTCAGCCCCAGCATTTT
many | TRBJ1-1 | TRBV19 | - | CASREYGSNTEAFF | TGTGCCAGTAGAGAGTACGGCTCAAACACTGAAGCTTTCTTT
many | TRBJ1-3 | TRBV2 | - | CASVISGNTIYF | TGTGCGTCGGTGATCTCTGGAAACACCATATATTTT
- | TRBJ2-6 | TRBV11-2 | - | CASSLDPLVSGANVLTF | TGTGCCAGCAGCTTAGACCCACTTGTCTCTGGGGCCAACGTCCTGACTTTC
many | TRBJ2-2 | TRBV6-1 | - | CASRDGPGELFF | TGTGCCAGCCGGGACGGTCCCGGGGAGCTGTTTTTT
- | TRBJ2-5 | TRBV15 | TRBD2 | CATSRETSGQETQYF | TGTGCCACCAGCAGAGAAACTAGCGGTCAAGAGACCCAGTACTTC
- | TRBJ1-2 | TRBV27 | TRBD1 | CASSLLGGPNYGYTF | TGTGCCAGCAGTTTATTAGGGGGCCCAAACTATGGCTACACCTTC
few | TRBJ2-7 | TRBV12-3/TRBV12-4 | - | CASTRGVLGSYEQYF | TGTGCCAGCACCCGGGGAGTCCTGGGCTCCTACGAGCAGTACTTC
many | TRBJ2-7 | TRBV6-2/TRBV6-3 | TRBD1 | CASRSLGTARNEQYF | TGTGCCAGCAGATCGTTAGGGACAGCGAGAAACGAGCAGTACTTC
- | TRBJ2-7 | TRBV7-9 | TRBD1 | CASSGQGAPYEQYF | TGTGCCAGCTCAGGACAGGGGGCCCCCTACGAGCAGTACTTC
many | TRBJ2-7 | TRBV6-1 | - | CASSAGIRSSYEQYF | TGTGCCAGCAGTGCCGGGATTAGGAGCTCCTACGAGCAGTACTTC
once | TRBJ1-2 | TRBV24-1 | - | CATSDWGRDYGYTF | TGTGCCACCAGTGATTGGGGCAGGGACTATGGCTACACCTTC
few | TRBJ2-2 | TRBV4-1 | - | CASSPYTVTGELFF | TGCGCCAGCAGCCCCTACACGGTAACCGGGGAGCTGTTTTTT
many | TRBJ2-1 | TRBV6-1 | TRBD1 | CASRNTGTGRNEQFF | TGTGCCAGCAGGAACACCGGGACAGGAAGGAATGAGCAGTTCTTC
many | TRBJ2-7 | TRBV25-1 | - | CASRTDRWGEQYF | TGTGCCAGCAGGACTGACAGGTGGGGCGAGCAGTACTTC
- | TRBJ2-5 | TRBV6-1 | - | CASTRNAGGELQETQYF | TGTGCCAGCACCCGCAATGCCGGGGGCGAACTCCAAGAGACCCAGTACTTC
many | TRBJ2-7 | TRBV7-9 | TRBD1 | CASSFRTGYSYEQYF | TGTGCCAGCAGCTTCCGGACAGGCTACTCCTACGAGCAGTACTTC
many | TRBJ2-2 | TRBV9 | - | CASSVTGELFF | TGTGCCAGCAGCGTCACCGGGGAGCTGTTTTTT
- | TRBJ2-1 | TRBV2 | - | CASRKGDWLNNEQFF | TGTGCCAGCCGAAAAGGCGACTGGCTCAACAATGAGCAGTTCTTC
many | TRBJ1-5 | TRBV2 | - | CASSHAGAPLTQHF | TGTGCCAGCAGCCATGCGGGGGCCCCATTGACCCAGCATTTT
many | TRBJ2-7 | TRBV6-5 | TRBD2 | CASSYEAGGGEQYF | TGTGCCAGCAGTTACGAGGCGGGAGGGGGCGAGCAGTACTTC
many | TRBJ2-7 | TRBV19 | TRBD2 | CATQAISGSPYEQYF | TGTGCCACCCAAGCCATAAGCGGGAGCCCCTACGAGCAGTACTTC
many | TRBJ2-5 | TRBV7-8 | - | CASSIWDQETQYF | TGTGCCAGCAGCATCTGGGACCAAGAGACCCAGTACTTC
many | TRBJ2-2 | TRBV7-6 | TRBD1 | CASSLAGTATGELFF | TGTGCCAGCAGCTTAGCCGGGACAGCCACCGGGGAGCTGTTTTTT
many | TRBJ2-2 | TRBV28 | - | CARTFNTGELFF | TGTGCCAGGACTTTCAACACCGGGGAGCTGTTTTTT
many | TRBJ1-2 | TRBV6-1 | - | CASSDLAQLYGYTF | TGTGCCAGCAGTGATTTGGCACAACTGTATGGCTACACCTTC
few | TRBJ2-7 | TRBV5-1 | - | CASSLDTSGGSSYEQYF | TGCGCCAGCAGCTTGGATACTTCCGGGGGATCGTCCTACGAGCAGTACTTC
- | TRBJ2-2 | TRBV4-2 | TRBD2 | CASSQGSGGNTGELFF | TGTGCCAGCAGCCAAGGTAGCGGGGGGAACACCGGGGAGCTGTTTTTT